This T cell receptor beta chain stems from a study of T cell repertoires in cytomegalovirus infection. Overall study: Evidence of both CMV infection and a matching HLA type came from public TCR beta signatures. Overall study results and limits: Ex vivo, HLA-C-restricted CMV-specific TCR beta clonotypes prevailed over the rest of the response. Summed frequency of shared TCR beta families picked out CMV carriers who also had the relevant HLA.

For this clonotype: Its antigen is as yet unknown. Compared with germline, one end of the junction differs, possibly owing to a read error.

The CDR3 runs to 13 residues. CDR1 is SGHDT and CDR2 is YYEEEE in the germline V gene. TCRdb reanalysed the reads using MiXCR and keeps one entry per CDR3 protein. This table has about 100,000 distinct CDR3 sequences, more than 20% appearing once. The sequenced material came from CD8+ T cells from PBMCs. The gene calls are TRBV5-6 and TRBJ2-5, with D possibly called TRBD1 or TRBD2 (5 bases each). The receptor was derived from a human donor in good health (CMV status not recorded). Some clones in this sample may be carry-over from other donors' samples. The CDR3 region is CASSIGGQETQYF. CDR3 nucleotides: TGTGCCAGCAGCATCGGAGGACAAGAGACCCAGTACTTT.